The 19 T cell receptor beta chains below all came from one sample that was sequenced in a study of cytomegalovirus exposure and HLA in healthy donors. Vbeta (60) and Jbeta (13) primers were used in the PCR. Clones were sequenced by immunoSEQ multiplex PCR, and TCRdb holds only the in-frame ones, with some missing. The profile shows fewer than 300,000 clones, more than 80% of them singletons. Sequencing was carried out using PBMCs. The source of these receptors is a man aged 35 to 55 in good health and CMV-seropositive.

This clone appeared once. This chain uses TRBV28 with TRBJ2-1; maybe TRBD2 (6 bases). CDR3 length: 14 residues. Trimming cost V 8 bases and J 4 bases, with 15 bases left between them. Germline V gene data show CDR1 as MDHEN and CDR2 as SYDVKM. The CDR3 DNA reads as TGTGCCAGCCATACCGGGACTCTGTACAATGAGCAGTTCTTC. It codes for CASHTGTLYNEQFF. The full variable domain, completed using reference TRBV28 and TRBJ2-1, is DVKVTQSSRYLVKRTGEKVFLECVQDMDHENMFWYRQDPGLGLRLIYFSYDVKMKEKGDIPEGYSVSREKKERFSLILESASTNQTSMYLCASHTGTLYNEQFFGPGTRLTVL.

Written as DNA, the CDR3 is TGTGCCACCAGCAGAGGACAGGGGAAGAGTTACAATGAGCAGTTCTTC. Its protein product is CATSRGQGKSYNEQFF. The chain carries TRBV15 and TRBJ2-1; 8 positions agree with TRBD1. CDR1 is LNHNV and CDR2 is YYDKDF in the germline V gene (reference sequence). This CDR3 contains 16 residues. V shed 1 base and J 4 bases; nucleotides not matched to a gene: 6.

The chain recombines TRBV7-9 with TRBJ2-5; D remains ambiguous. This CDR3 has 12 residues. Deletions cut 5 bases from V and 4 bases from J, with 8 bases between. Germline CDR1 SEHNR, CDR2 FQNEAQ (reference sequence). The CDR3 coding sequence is TGTGCCAGCAGCATCATGGCAGAGACCCAGTACTTC. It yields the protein CASSIMAETQYF.

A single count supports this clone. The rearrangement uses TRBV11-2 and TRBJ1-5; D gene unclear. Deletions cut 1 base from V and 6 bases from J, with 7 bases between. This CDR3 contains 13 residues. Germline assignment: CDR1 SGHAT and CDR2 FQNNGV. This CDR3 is CASSLGATQPQHF. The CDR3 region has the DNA TGTGCCAGCAGCTTAGGGGCGACTCAGCCCCAGCATTTT.

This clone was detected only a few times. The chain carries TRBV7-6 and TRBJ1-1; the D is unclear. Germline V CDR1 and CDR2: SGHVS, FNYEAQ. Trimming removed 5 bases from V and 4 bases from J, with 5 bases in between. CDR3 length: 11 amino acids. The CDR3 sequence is CASSDTTEAFF. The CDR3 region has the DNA TGTGCCAGCAGCGACACCACTGAAGCTTTCTTT.

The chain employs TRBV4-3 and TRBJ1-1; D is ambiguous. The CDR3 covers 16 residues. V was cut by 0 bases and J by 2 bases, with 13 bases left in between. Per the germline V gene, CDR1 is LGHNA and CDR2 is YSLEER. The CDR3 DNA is TGCGCCAGCAGCCAAGATGGATGGGGAGGCAACACTGAAGCTTTCTTT. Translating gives CASSQDGWGGNTEAFF.

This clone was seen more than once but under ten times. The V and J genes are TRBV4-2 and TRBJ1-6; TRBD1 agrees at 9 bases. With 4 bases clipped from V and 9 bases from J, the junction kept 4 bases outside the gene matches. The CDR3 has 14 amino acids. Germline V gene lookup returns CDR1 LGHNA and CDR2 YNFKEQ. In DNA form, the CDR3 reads TGTGCCAGCAGCCCCAGGACAGGGGTTTCACCCCTCCACTTT. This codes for CASSPRTGVSPLHF.

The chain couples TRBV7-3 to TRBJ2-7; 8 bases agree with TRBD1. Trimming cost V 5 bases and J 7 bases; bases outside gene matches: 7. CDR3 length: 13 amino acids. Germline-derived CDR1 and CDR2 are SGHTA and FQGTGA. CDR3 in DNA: TGTGCCAGCAGCCTAGGGACAGGTCTAGAGCAGTACTTC. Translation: CASSLGTGLEQYF.

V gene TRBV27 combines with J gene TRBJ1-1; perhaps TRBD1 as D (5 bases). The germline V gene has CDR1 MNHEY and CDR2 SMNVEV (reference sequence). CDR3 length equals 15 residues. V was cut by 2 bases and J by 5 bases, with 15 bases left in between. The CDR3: CASSLRRGKGTEAFF. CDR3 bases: TGTGCCAGCAGTTTACGACGTGGAAAGGGGACTGAAGCTTTCTTT.

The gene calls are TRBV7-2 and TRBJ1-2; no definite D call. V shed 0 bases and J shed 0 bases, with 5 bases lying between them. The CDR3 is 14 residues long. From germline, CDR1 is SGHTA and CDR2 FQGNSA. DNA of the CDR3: TGTGCCAGCAGCTTAGCGCGGACTAACTATGGCTACACCTTC. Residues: CASSLARTNYGYTF.

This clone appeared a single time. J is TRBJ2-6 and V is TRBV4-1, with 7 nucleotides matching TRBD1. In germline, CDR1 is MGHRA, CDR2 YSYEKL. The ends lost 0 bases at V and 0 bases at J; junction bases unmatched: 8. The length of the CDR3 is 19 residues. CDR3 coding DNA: TGCGCCAGCAGCCAAGAAACGGGACAGCACAGCTCTGGGGCCAACGTCCTGACTTTC. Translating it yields CASSQETGQHSSGANVLTF.

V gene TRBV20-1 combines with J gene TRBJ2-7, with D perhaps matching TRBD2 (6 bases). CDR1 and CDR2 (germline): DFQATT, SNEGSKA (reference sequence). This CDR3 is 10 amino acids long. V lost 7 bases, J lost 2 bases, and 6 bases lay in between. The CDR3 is CSGLAYEQYF. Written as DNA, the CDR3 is TGCAGTGGACTAGCCTACGAGCAGTACTTC.

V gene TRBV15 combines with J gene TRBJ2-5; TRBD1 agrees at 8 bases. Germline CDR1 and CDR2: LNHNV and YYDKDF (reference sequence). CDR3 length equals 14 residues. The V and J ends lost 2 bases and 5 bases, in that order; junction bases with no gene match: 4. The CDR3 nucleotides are TGTGCCACCAGCAGAAAGGACAGGGTGGAGACCCAGTACTTC. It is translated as CATSRKDRVETQYF.

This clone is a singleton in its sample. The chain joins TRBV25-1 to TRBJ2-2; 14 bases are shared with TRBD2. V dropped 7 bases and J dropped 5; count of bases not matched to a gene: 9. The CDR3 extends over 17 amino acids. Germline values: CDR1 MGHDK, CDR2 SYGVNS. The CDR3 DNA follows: TGTGCCAGCAAACGACCGGGACTAGCGGGAGTAACCGGGGAGCTGTTTTTT. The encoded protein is CASKRPGLAGVTGELFF.

The CDR3 loop is CASGQDRSSGNTIYF. The DNA for the CDR3 is TGTGCCAGCGGCCAGGACAGAAGCTCTGGAAACACCATATATTTT. J is TRBJ1-3 and V is TRBV6-5; D is perhaps TRBD1 (6 bases). The germline V gene encodes CDR1 MNHEY and CDR2 SVGAGI. V lost 8 bases, J lost 0 bases, and 14 bases lay in between. This CDR3 spans 15 amino acids.

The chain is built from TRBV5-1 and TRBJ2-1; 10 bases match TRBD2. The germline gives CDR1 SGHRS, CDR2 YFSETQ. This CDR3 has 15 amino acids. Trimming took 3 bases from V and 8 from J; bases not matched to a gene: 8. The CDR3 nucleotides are TGCGCCAGCAGCTCCGGGACTAGCGAGGAGGATGAGCAGTTCTTC. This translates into CASSSGTSEEDEQFF.

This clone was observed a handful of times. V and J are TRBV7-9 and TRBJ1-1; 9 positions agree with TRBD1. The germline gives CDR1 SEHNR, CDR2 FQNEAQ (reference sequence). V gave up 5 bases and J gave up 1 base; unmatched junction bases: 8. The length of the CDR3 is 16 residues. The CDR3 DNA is TGTGCCAGCAGCCAAACAGGGGGCGCATGGAACACTGAAGCTTTCTTT. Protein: CASSQTGGAWNTEAFF.

CDR3 in amino acids: CASSPGLTGELFF. The CDR3 nucleotides are TGTGCCAGCTCCCCAGGACTGACCGGGGAGCTGTTTTTT. This sequence joins TRBV18 and TRBJ2-2; D may be TRBD2 (5 bases). The length of the CDR3 is 13 residues. Germline lookup yields CDR1 KGHSH and CDR2 LQKENI. Trimming left V 6 bases short and J 5 bases short, with 10 bases between.

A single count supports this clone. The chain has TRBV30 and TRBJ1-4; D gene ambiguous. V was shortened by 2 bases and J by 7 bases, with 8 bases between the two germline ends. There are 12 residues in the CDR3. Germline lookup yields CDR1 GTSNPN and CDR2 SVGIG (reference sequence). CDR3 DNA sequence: TGTGCCTGGAGTACCGGGAGTGAAAAACTGTTTTTT. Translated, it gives CAWSTGSEKLFF.